This T cell receptor beta chain was identified in a study of shared clonotypes between healthy human individuals. Looking at the study overall: Three CD4 naive, three CD4 memory, two CD8 naive and one CD8 memory plate were used per donor.

To note about this clone: Its antigen remains unidentified.

In the authors' methods: Filtering was not the same, since immunoSEQ gave junction-only sequences without quality scores. The table came from immunoSEQ multiplex PCR; TCRdb's copy has only in-frame clones and leaves some out. V and J calls plus clone size are reproduced from that table; the DNA served to infer D and trimming. This sample yields fewer than 3 million clones, of which around 93% are seen a single time; 0.37% belongs to the top ten. The study, taken as a whole, reports: Incompleteness in sorted-subset sequencing, despite large depth, was shown by rarefaction.

Germline CDR1 is SGHDN and CDR2 is FVKESK. Trimming removed 2 bases from V and 4 bases from J, with 14 bases in between. CDR3 size: 15 residues. The chain carries TRBV14 and TRBJ1-1; maybe TRBD1 (6 bases). Sequenced: naive CD4+ T cells from PBMCs. Noted subset: CD45RA+ positively selected. This receptor was taken from a man aged 18-30 years in good health. Some clones in this sample may be carry-over from other donors' samples. This chain's CDR3 is CASSQPAGATTEAFF. CDR3 nucleotide sequence: TGTGCCAGCAGCCAACCCGCGGGGGCTACCACTGAAGCTTTCTTT.